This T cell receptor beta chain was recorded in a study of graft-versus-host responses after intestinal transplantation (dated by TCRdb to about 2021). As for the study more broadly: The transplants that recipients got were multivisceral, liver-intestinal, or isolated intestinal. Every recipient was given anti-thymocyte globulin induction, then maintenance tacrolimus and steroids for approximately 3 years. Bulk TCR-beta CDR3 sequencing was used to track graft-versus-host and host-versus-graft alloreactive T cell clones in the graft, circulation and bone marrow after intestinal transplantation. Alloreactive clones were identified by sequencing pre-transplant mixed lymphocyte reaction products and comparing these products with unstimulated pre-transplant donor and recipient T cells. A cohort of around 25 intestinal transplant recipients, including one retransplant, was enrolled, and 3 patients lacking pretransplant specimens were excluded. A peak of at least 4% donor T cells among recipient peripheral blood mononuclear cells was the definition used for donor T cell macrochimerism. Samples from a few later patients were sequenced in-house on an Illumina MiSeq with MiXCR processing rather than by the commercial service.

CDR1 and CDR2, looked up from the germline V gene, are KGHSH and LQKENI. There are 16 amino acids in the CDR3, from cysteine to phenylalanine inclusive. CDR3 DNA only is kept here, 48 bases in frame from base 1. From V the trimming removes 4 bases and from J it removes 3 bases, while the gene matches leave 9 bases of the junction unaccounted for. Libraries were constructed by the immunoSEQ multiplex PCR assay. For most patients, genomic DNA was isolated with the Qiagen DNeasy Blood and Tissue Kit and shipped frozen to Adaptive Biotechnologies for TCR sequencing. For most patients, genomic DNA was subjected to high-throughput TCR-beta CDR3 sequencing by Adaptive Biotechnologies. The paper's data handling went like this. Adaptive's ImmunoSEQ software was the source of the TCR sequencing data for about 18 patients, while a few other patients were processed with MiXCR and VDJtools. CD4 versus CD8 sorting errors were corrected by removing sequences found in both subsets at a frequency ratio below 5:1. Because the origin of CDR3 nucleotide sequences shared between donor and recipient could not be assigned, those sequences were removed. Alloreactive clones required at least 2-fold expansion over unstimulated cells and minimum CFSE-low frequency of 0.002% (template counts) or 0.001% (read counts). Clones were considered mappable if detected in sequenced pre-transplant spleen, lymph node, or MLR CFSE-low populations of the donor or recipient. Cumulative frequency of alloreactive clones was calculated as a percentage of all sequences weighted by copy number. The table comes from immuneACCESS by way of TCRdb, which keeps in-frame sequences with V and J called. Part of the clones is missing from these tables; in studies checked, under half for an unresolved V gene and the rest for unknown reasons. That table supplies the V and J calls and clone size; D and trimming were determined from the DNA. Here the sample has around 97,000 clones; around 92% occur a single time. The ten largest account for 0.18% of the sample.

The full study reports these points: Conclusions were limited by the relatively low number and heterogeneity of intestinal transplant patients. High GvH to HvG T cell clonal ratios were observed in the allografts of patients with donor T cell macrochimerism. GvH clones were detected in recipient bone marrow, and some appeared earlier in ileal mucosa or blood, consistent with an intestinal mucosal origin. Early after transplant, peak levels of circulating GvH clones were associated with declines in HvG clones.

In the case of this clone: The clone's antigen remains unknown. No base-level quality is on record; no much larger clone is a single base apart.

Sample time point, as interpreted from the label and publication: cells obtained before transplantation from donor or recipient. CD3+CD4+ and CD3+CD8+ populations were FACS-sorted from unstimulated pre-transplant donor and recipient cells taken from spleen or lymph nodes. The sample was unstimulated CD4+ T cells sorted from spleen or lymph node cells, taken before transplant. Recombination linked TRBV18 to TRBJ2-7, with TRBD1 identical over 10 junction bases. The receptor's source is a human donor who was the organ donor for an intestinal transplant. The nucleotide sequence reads TGTGCCAGCTCACAAGCGGCCCGGACAGGGGGCTACGAGCAGTACTTC. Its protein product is CASSQAARTGGYEQYF.